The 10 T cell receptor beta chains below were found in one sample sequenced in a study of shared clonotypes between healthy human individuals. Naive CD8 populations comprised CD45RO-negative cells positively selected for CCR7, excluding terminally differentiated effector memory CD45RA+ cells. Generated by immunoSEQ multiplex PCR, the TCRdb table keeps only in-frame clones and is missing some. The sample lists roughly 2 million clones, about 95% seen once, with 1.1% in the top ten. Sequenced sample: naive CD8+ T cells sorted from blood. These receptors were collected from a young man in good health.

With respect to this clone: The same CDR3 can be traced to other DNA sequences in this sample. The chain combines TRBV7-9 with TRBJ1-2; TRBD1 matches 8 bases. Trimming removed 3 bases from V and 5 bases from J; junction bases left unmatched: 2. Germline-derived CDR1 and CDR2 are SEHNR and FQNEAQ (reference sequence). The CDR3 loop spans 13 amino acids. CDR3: CASSLGQVYGYTF. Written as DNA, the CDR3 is TGTGCCAGCAGCTTGGGACAGGTATATGGCTACACCTTC. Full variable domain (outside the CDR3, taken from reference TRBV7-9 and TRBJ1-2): DTGVSQNPRHKITKRGQNVTFRCDPISEHNRLYWYRQTLGQGPEFLTYFQNEAQLEKSRLLSDRFSAERPKGSFSTLEIQRTEQGDSAMYLCASSLGQVYGYTFGSGTRLTVV.

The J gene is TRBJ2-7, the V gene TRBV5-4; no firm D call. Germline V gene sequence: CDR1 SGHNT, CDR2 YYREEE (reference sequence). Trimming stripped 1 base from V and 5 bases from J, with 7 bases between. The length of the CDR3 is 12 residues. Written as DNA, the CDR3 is TGTGCCAGCAGCTTGACTTCTGACGAGCAGTACTTC. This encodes CASSLTSDEQYF.

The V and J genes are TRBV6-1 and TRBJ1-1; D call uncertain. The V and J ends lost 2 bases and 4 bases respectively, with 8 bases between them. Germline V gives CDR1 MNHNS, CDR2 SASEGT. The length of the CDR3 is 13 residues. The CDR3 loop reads CASSESRSTEAFF. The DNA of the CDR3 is TGTGCCAGCAGTGAATCACGTAGCACTGAAGCTTTCTTT.

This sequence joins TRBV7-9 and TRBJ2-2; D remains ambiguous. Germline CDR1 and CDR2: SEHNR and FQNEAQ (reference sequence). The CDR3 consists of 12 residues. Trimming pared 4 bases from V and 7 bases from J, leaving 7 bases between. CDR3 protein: CASSYDRGELFF. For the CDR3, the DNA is TGTGCCAGCAGCTACGACCGCGGGGAGCTGTTTTTT.

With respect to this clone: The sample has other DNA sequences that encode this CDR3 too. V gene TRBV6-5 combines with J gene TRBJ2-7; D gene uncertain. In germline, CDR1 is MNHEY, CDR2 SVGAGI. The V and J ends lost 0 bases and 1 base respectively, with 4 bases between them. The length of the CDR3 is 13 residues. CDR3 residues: CASSYSQSYEQYF. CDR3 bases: TGTGCCAGCAGTTACTCTCAATCCTACGAGCAGTACTTC.

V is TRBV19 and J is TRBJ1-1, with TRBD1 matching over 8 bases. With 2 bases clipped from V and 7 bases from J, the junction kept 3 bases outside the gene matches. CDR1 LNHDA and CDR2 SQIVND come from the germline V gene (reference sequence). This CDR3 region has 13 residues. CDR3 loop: CASSILTGGEAFF. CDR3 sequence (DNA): TGTGCCAGTAGTATACTTACAGGGGGTGAAGCTTTCTTT.

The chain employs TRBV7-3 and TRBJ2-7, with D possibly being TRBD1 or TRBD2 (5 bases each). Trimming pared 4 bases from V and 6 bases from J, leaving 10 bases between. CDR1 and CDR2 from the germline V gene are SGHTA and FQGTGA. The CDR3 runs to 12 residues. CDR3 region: CASSSGAGEQYF. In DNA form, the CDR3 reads TGTGCCAGCAGCTCCGGGGCGGGCGAGCAGTACTTC.

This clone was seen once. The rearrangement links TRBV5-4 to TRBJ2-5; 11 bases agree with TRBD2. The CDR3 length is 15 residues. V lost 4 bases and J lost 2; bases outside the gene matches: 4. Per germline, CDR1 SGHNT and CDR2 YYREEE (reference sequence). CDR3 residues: CASSLTSGVQETQYF. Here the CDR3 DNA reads TGTGCCAGCAGCCTGACTAGCGGGGTTCAAGAGACCCAGTACTTC.

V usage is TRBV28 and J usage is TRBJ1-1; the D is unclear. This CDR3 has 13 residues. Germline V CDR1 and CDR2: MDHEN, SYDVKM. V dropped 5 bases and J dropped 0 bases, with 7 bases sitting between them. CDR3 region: CASSVGVNTEAFF. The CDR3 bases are TGTGCCAGCAGTGTAGGAGTGAACACTGAAGCTTTCTTT.

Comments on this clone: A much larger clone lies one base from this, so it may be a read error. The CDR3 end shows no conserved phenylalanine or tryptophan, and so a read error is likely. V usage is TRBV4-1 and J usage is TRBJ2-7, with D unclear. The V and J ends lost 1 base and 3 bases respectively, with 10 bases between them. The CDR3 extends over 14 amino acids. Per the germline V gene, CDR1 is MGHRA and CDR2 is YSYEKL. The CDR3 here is CASSQALNDYEQYL. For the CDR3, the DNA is TGCGCCAGCAGCCAAGCACTAAATGACTACGAGCAGTACCTC.